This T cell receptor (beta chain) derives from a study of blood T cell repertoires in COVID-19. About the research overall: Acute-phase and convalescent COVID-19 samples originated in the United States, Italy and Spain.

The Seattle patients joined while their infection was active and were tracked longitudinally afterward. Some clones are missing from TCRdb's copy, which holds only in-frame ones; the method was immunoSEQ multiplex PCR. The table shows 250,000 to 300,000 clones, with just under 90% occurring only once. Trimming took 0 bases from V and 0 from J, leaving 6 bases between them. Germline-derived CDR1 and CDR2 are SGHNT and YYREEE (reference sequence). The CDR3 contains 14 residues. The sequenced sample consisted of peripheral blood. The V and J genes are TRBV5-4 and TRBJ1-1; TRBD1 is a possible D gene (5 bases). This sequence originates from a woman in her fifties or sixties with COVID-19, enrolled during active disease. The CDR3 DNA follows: TGTGCCAGCAGCTTGGACAGGTTGAACACTGAAGCTTTCTTT. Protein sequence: CASSLDRLNTEAFF.